This T cell receptor (beta chain) was retrieved from a study of T cells in Graves' hyperthyroidism and ophthalmopathy. Study observations and caveats: Most thyroid clonotypes expanded above 0.001 were also detected in blood. Ophthalmopathy stood apart from stable hyperthyroidism in a 13 V-J model.

Amplified TCR beta CDR3 regions derived from RNA transcripts. The TCR CDR3 first-round RT-PCR relied on the HTBI primer set. TCRdb processed the multiplex PCR reads anew with MiXCR; each CDR3 protein has one entry. The sample comprises 300,000 to 450,000 distinct CDR3 sequences, approximately 15% of which are singletons, and about a fifth rests with the top ten. Not enrolled were patients with uncontrolled infection, other autoimmune disease, pregnancy or lactation. Used for diagnoses were clinical symptoms, serum thyroxine and TRAb, thyroid ultrasound and orbital computed tomography. Remarks on this clonotype: Its cognate antigen is unknown.

The CDR3 has 19 residues. The V gene lost 4 bases and the J gene lost 2 bases, with 26 bases spanning the gap. Germline-derived CDR1 and CDR2 are MNHEY and SMNVEV (reference sequence). The clonotype comes from a man aged 25-40 years with Graves' hyperthyroidism that later progressed to Graves' ophthalmopathy. The V call is TRBV27, the J call TRBJ1-2; TRBD1 might be the D (6 bases). Sequenced material: blood. Here the CDR3 DNA reads TGTGCCAGCAGTTCACAGGGTGGGTCGACTCGAATGCTCAACTATGGCTACACCTTC. It is translated as CASSSQGGSTRMLNYGYTF.